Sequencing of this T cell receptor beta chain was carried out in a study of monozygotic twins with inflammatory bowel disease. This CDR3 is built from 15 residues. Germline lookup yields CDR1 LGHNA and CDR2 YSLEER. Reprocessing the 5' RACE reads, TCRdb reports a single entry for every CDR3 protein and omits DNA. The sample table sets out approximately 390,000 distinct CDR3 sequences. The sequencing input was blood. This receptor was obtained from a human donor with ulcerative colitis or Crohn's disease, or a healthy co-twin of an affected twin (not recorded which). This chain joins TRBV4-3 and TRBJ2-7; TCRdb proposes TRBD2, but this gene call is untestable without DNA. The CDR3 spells CASSQDAGESYEQYF.